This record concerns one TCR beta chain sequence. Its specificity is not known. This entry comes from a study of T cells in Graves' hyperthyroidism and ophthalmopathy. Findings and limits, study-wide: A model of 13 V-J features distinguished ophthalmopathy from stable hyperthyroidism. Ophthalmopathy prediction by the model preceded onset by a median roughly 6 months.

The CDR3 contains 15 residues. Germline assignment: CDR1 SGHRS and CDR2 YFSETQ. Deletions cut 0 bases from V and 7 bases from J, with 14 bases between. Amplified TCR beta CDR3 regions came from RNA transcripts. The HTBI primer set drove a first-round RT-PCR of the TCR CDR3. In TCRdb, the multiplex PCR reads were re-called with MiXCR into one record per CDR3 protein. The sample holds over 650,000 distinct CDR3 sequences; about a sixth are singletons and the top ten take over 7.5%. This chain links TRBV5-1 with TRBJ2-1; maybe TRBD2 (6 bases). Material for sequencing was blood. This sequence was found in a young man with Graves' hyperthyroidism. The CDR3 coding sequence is TGCGCCAGCAGCTTGGTGGAGGGCCAAGGGAATGAGCAGTTCTTC. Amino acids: CASSLVEGQGNEQFF.